This T cell receptor beta chain comes out of a study of cytomegalovirus exposure and HLA in healthy donors. The PCR was carried out with 60 Vbeta primers and 13 Jbeta primers. Method: immunoSEQ multiplex PCR; TCRdb's copy keeps in-frame clones and lacks some. The sample yields about 130,000 clones, roughly 80% seen once. As for the donors, each was a healthy bone marrow donor. The CDR3 covers 14 residues. V trimming: 4 bases; J trimming: 5 bases; junction bases outside the gene matches: 11. The V gene's germline CDR1 is GTSNPN and CDR2 SVGIG (reference sequence). This chain connects TRBV30 to TRBJ2-7; 7 bases map to TRBD2. Sequenced: PBMCs. This TCR derives from a boy aged 5-17 years in good health and CMV-seronegative. The CDR3 DNA is TGTGCCTGGACCCGGGACGGGAGGACCCACGAGCAGTACTTC. It translates to CAWTRDGRTHEQYF.